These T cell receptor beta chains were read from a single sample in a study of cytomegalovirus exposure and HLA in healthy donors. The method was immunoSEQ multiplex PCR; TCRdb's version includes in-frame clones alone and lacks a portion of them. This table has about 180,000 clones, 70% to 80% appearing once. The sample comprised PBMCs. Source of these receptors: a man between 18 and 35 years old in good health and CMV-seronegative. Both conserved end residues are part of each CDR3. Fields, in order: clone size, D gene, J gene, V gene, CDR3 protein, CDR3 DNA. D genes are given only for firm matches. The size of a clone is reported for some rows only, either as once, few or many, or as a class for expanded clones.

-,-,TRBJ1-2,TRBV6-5,CASSTPPRGGYTF,TGTGCCAGCAGCACCCCCCCCCGGGGAGGCTACACCTTC
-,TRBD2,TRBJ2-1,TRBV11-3,CASSLPGLADNEQFF,TGTGCCAGCAGCCTCCCGGGACTAGCGGACAATGAGCAGTTCTTC
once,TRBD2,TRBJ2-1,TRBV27,CASRLLAGNINEQFF,TGTGCCAGCAGACTGCTAGCGGGAAATATCAATGAGCAGTTCTTC
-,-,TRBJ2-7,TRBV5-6,CASARGGEGYEQYF,TGTGCCAGCGCGAGAGGGGGTGAGGGATACGAGCAGTACTTC
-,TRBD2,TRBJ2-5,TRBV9,CASSPGLAGGSGETQYF,TGTGCCAGCAGCCCAGGACTAGCGGGAGGCTCGGGGGAGACCCAGTACTTC
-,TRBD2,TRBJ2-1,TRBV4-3,CASSQEPPEVAGHNEQFF,TGCGCCAGCAGCCAAGAACCCCCCGAGGTAGCGGGCCACAATGAGCAGTTCTTC
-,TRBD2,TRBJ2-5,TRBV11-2,CASRPLLAGYETQYF,TGTGCCAGCAGACCACTACTAGCGGGCTATGAGACCCAGTACTTC
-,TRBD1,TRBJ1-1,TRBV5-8,CASSEDRQAAEAFF,TGTGCCAGCAGCGAGGACAGGCAGGCCGCTGAAGCTTTCTTT
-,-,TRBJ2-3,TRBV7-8,CASSLARDSPAPQYF,TGTGCCAGCAGCTTAGCCCGGGACTCTCCCGCCCCGCAGTATTTT
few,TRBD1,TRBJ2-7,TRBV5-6,CASSFLTGGSYEQYF,TGTGCCAGCAGCTTTCTGACAGGGGGCTCCTACGAGCAGTACTTC
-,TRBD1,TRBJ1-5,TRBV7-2,CASSARDSTNQPQHF,TGTGCCAGCAGCGCCAGGGACAGTACGAATCAGCCCCAGCATTTT
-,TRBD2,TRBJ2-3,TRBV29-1,CSVDLGLAPFHSTDTQYF,TGCAGCGTTGATTTGGGACTAGCACCATTCCACAGCACAGATACGCAGTATTTT
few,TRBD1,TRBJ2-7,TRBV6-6,CASTSRGRHEQYF,TGTGCCAGCACCTCTAGGGGGCGCCACGAGCAGTACTTC
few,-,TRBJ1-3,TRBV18,CASSPVPGSGNTIYF,TGTGCCAGCTCACCAGTCCCGGGCTCTGGAAACACCATATATTTT
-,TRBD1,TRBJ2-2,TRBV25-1,CASSDLGTGGYVGELFF,TGTGCCAGCAGTGACCTGGGGACAGGGGGGTATGTCGGGGAGCTGTTTTTT
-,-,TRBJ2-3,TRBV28,CASSLLVGTQYF,TGTGCCAGCAGTTTATTGGTCGGTACGCAGTATTTT
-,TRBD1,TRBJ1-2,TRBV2,CASREGASYGYTF,TGTGCCAGCAGGGAGGGGGCCAGCTATGGCTACACCTTC
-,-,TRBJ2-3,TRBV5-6,CASSPLVILLGTQYF,TGTGCCAGCAGCCCCCTAGTGATTCTCCTAGGTACGCAGTATTTT
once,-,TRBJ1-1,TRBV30,CAWSRVMNTEAFF,TGTGCCTGGAGCCGGGTTATGAACACTGAAGCTTTCTTT
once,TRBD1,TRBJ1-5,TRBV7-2,CASSLGDRGYQPQHF,TGTGCCAGCAGCTTAGGGGACAGGGGATATCAGCCCCAGCATTTT
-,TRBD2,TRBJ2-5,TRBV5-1,CASSLVSGGLQETQYF,TGCGCCAGCAGCTTGGTTAGCGGGGGGCTCCAAGAGACCCAGTACTTC
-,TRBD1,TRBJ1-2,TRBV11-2,CASSHSRTGGSGYTF,TGTGCCAGCAGTCACTCGAGAACAGGGGGCTCTGGCTACACCTTC
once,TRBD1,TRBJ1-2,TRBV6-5,CASGLAAGQGVGYTF,TGTGCCAGCGGCCTGGCTGCAGGACAGGGGGTTGGCTACACCTTC
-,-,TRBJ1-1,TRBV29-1,CSVVQGNTEAFF,TGCAGCGTTGTGCAGGGTAACACTGAAGCTTTCTTT
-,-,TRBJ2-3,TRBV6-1,CASSGSWDTQYF,TGTGCCAGCAGCGGTTCCTGGGATACGCAGTATTTT
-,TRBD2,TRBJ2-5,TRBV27,CASSTSFPQKPGLAGGPRETQYF,TGTGCCAGCAGCACAAGTTTCCCGCAAAAGCCGGGACTAGCGGGAGGGCCGCGGGAGACCCAGTACTTC
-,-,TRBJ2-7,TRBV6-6,CASSYAGAYEQYF,TGTGCCAGCAGTTACGCAGGGGCCTACGAGCAGTACTTC
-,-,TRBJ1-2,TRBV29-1,CSVEDPAGAYGYTF,TGCAGCGTTGAAGACCCCGCAGGGGCTTATGGCTACACCTTC
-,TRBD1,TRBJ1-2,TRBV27,CASSPSSGQGFYGYTF,TGTGCCAGCAGCCCTAGTTCGGGACAGGGCTTCTATGGCTACACCTTC
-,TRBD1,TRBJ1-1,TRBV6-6,CASSYSGQGATEAFF,TGTGCCAGCAGTTACTCGGGGCAGGGGGCAACTGAAGCTTTCTTT
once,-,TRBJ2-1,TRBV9,CASSVETAPYNEQFF,TGTGCCAGCAGCGTAGAGACTGCGCCCTACAATGAGCAGTTCTTC
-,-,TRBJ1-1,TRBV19,CASSITPTGNTEAFF,TGTGCCAGTAGTATTACCCCGACAGGGAACACTGAAGCTTTCTTT
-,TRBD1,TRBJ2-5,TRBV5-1,CASSLGTGSLETQYF,TGCGCCAGCAGCTTGGGGACAGGGAGTCTTGAGACCCAGTACTTC
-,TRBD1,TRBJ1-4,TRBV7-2,CASSLAGTGSEKLFF,TGTGCCAGCAGCTTAGCAGGGACAGGGAGTGAAAAACTGTTTTTT
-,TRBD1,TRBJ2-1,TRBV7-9,CASSPSTGARFF,TGTGCCAGCAGCCCCTCGACAGGGGCGAGGTTCTTC
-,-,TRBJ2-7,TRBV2,CASRVDTVSSYEQYF,TGTGCCAGCAGAGTTGATACAGTTAGCTCCTACGAGCAGTACTTC
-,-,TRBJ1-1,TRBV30,CAWTASASEAFF,TGTGCCTGGACGGCAAGCGCCTCTGAAGCTTTCTTT
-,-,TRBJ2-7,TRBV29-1,CSVEVTRGAYEQYF,TGCAGCGTTGAAGTTACCAGGGGGGCCTACGAGCAGTACTTC
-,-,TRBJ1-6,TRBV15,CATSRDRGAPLHF,TGTGCCACCAGCAGAGACAGGGGAGCTCCCCTCCACTTT
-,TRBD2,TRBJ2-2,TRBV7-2,CASSLSGTGGELFF,TGTGCCAGCAGCCTAAGCGGGACTGGCGGGGAGCTGTTTTTT